This T cell receptor (beta chain) was documented in a study of CD8 T cells in ankylosing spondylitis. The study, taken as a whole, reports: In ankylosing spondylitis patients, matched synovial fluid reportedly showed significant enrichment of disease-linked clones.

The CDR3 consists of 15 residues. Germline V gene sequence: CDR1 MNHNS, CDR2 SASEGT. The ends were cut back, 5 bases at V and 3 bases at J, with 13 bases in the middle. There are a few counts of this clonotype. Its antigen is unidentified. Each CDR3 protein gets one entry after TCRdb re-called the 5' RACE reads with MiXCR. The sample contains almost 250,000 distinct CDR3 sequences, 32% of which appear only once. The TCR comes from a male donor with ankylosing spondylitis or in good health (not recorded which). Sequenced material: blood, either unsorted or a sorted T cell fraction (not recorded which). The chain carries TRBV6-1 and TRBJ1-4; D remains ambiguous. The CDR3 is CASSPLGQPNEKLFF. DNA of the CDR3: TGTGCCAGCAGTCCCTTGGGCCAGCCTAATGAAAAACTGTTTTTT.